Listed here is a single TCR beta chain. These data are taken from a study of blood T cell repertoires in COVID-19. Across the study: Some COVID-19 samples were acute and others convalescent; all came from the United States, Italy and Spain. The analysed material was cDNA or gDNA that came from T cells, B-cell-depleted T cells, or PBMCs.

Original analysis: Researchers report that nucleated cell counts were estimated from reference gene primer amplification. TCRdb's copy holds only in-frame clones and misses some; the assay was immunoSEQ multiplex PCR. The V and J calls and clone size come from that table; D and trimming were worked out from the DNA. The sample includes just over 70,000 clones, under 95% of them seen just once. The CDR3 extends over 16 amino acids. Trimming cost V 4 bases and J 0 bases; bases outside gene matches: 5. Germline CDR1 and CDR2: MNHEY and SMNVEV (reference sequence). The material sequenced was peripheral blood. The rearrangement uses TRBV27 and TRBJ1-5; 8 bases match TRBD1. The TCR sequence derives from a human donor in a cohort sampled during active COVID-19. The CDR3 reads CASSSGTGVSNQPQHF. The CDR3 DNA sequence: TGTGCCAGCAGTTCGGGGACAGGCGTTAGCAATCAGCCCCAGCATTTT.